Following are 12 T cell receptor beta chains from one sample sequenced in a study of blood T cells in healthy people across ages. Using a J-beta primer mix together with a sample-barcoded 5' primer, a second PCR was run for roughly 6 to 12 cycles. Using its own MiXCR run on the 5' RACE reads, TCRdb lists one record per CDR3 protein. The sample lists 1,500,000 or so distinct CDR3 sequences, approximately 59% occurring once. The material sequenced was blood. These receptors came from a man younger than 35 in good health.

V gene TRBV18 combines with J gene TRBJ1-6; 12 nucleotides match TRBD1. CDR1 KGHSH and CDR2 LQKENI come from the germline V gene. This CDR3 is 19 amino acids long. The V and J ends lost 3 bases and 2 bases, in that order; junction bases with no gene match: 8. In DNA form, the CDR3 reads TGTGCCAGCTCACCGACCGGGACAGGGGGCTACGCCTATAATTCACCCCTCCACTTT. Residues: CASSPTGTGGYAYNSPLHF.

This chain uses TRBV4-1 with TRBJ1-6, with D possibly matching TRBD1 (6 bases). This CDR3 has 16 residues. Trimming removed 0 bases at V and 7 bases at J, with 13 bases between. Germline V CDR1 and CDR2: MGHRA, YSYEKL. CDR3: CASSQDTNRENSPLHF. CDR3 DNA sequence: TGCGCCAGCAGCCAAGATACCAACAGGGAAAATTCACCCCTCCACTTT.

The rearrangement uses TRBV27 and TRBJ2-5; possibly TRBD2 for D (5 bases). TRBJ2-7 matches the DNA end more closely, so the J call is doubtful. Germline CDR1 MNHEY, CDR2 SMNVEV (reference sequence). The CDR3 sequence is 11 residues long. This CDR3 reads CASCRGAEQYF. CDR3 coding DNA: TGTGCCAGCTGTCGGGGTGCCGAGCAGTACTTC.

V usage is TRBV7-2 and J usage is TRBJ2-1; TRBD2 agrees at 9 bases. J lost 2 bases, V lost 2 bases, and 7 bases had no gene match. CDR1 is SGHTA and CDR2 is FQGNSA in the germline V gene. The CDR3 extends over 17 amino acids. CDR3 coding DNA: TGTGCCAGCAGCTTAAGCCCGGGCGGGAGGGCCTACAATGAGCAGTTCTTC. It specifies CASSLSPGGRAYNEQFF.

This chain links TRBV20-1 with TRBJ1-2; D unresolved. The CDR3 has 13 amino acids. V was cut by 3 bases and J by 6 bases, with 14 bases left in between. Germline V CDR1 and CDR2: DFQATT, SNEGSKA (reference sequence). The CDR3 here is CSASPGGFNGYTF. CDR3 DNA sequence: TGCAGTGCTAGCCCCGGAGGGTTTAATGGCTACACCTTC.

This rearrangement joins TRBV6-6 to TRBJ2-7; perhaps TRBD1 as D (6 bases). This CDR3 contains 13 residues. Germline V gene lookup returns CDR1 MNHNY and CDR2 SVGAGI (reference sequence). V gave up 5 bases and J gave up 3 bases, with 11 bases separating them. The CDR3 DNA follows: TGTGCCAGCAGTCAAACAGGGTTCTACGAGCAGTACTTC. Encoded protein: CASSQTGFYEQYF.

This clonotype was counted a few times. V is TRBV10-3 and J is TRBJ1-6; 9 bases map to TRBD1. Per germline, CDR1 ENHRY and CDR2 SYGVKD. This CDR3 comprises 16 residues. Trimming cost V 7 bases and J 7 bases; bases outside gene matches: 11. CDR3 coding DNA: TGTGCCATCAATTCCCCTGGGACAGGGTACAATTCACCCCTCCACTTT. It codes for CAINSPGTGYNSPLHF.

This clonotype has just a few counts. The chain carries TRBV6-5 and TRBJ2-5; 8 bases map to TRBD1. The germline V gene has CDR1 MNHEY and CDR2 SVGAGI. The CDR3 length is 16 residues. V dropped 2 bases and J dropped 4; count of bases not matched to a gene: 9. The CDR3 bases are TGTGCCAGCAGTTACAGGGACAGGTCCCAGGGAGAGACCCAGTACTTC. It specifies CASSYRDRSQGETQYF.

The rearrangement links TRBV4-1 to TRBJ1-4; TRBD1 aligns across 8 bases. Trimming took 4 bases from V and 0 from J; bases not matched to a gene: 7. CDR1 and CDR2 from the germline V gene are MGHRA and YSYEKL. This CDR3 comprises 17 residues. The CDR3 DNA is TGCGCCAGCAGCCTTATACAGGGGGACCCAACTAATGAAAAACTGTTTTTT. This translates into CASSLIQGDPTNEKLFF.

This sequence joins TRBV10-3 and TRBJ2-5, with 7 positions matching TRBD2. The germline gives CDR1 ENHRY, CDR2 SYGVKD. CDR3 length: 14 amino acids. After removal of 8 bases from V and 0 bases from J, the junction contained 6 bases not matched to a gene. The CDR3 DNA sequence: TGTGCCATCGGGAGGGGAGGGAACCAAGAGACCCAGTACTTC. Translating gives CAIGRGGNQETQYF.

The chain recombines TRBV2 with TRBJ2-4; TRBD2 agrees at 10 bases. The J call may be in error: the DNA end matches TRBJ2-1 better. Germline CDR1 and CDR2: SNHLY and FYNNEI. The CDR3 contains 13 residues. The DNA for the CDR3 is TGTGCCAGCACTGGGCTAGCGGGAGCGTTTCAGTTCTTC. Translating it yields CASTGLAGAFQFF.

The chain employs TRBV2 and TRBJ2-5; TRBD1 agrees at 12 bases. The CDR3 has 16 amino acids. The V gene end was trimmed by 10 bases and the J gene end by 4 bases; junction bases not matched to a gene: 13. The germline gives CDR1 SNHLY, CDR2 FYNNEI. The CDR3 DNA reads as TGTGCCACCATTCCCTCCGGGACAGGGGGCCGAGAGACCCAGTACTTC. This codes for CATIPSGTGGRETQYF.